This T cell receptor beta chain was sequenced during a study of Graves' ophthalmopathy and Graves' hyperthyroidism (dated by TCRdb to 2016 to 2019). For context, the study as a whole: Peripheral blood was collected at initial diagnosis, prior to any treatment. The study used signatures of the TCR beta repertoire to tell Graves' ophthalmopathy apart from Graves' hyperthyroidism and to predict which patients would progress to ophthalmopathy. In total, some 130 blood samples were TCR-sequenced: 40 to 45 ophthalmopathy, around 75 hyperthyroidism and some 17 hyperthyroidism-to-ophthalmopathy patients. To explore V-J signatures that distinguish ophthalmopathy from hyperthyroidism, a discovery set of 95 to 100 patients was enrolled, made up of 40 to 45 with ophthalmopathy and roughly 57 with stable hyperthyroidism. An independent validation cohort was composed of roughly 19 hyperthyroidism patients and about 16 patients who later progressed from hyperthyroidism to ophthalmopathy. In over 5 hyperthyroidism patients, the T-cell repertoires found in thyroid tissue were compared with those found in blood. Once sampling was done, hyperthyroidism patients were given methimazole at a starting dose of 30 mg daily, while ophthalmopathy patients were given high-dose intravenous methylprednisolone. For training and testing, the 100 or so patients in the discovery cohort were randomly divided in a 7:3 ratio.

TCR beta CDR3 regions were amplified from RNA transcripts for repertoire sequencing. The first round was an RT-PCR using HTBI primers with the Qiagen OneStep RT-PCR kit, and this first round was followed by a second-round multiplex PCR, then size selection and purification. Libraries were sequenced on an Illumina HiSeq2000 using paired-end 100 bp reads. Per the authors' processing: Reads were processed with SOAPnuke, discarding reads with adapters, uncalled bases, mean Phred below 15, or no exact constant-primer or identifier match. COPE v1.2.5 was used to merge high-quality paired reads. Each unique nucleotide sequence was defined as a clonotype, and clonotypes were aligned to IMGT TRB V, D and J references with MiTCR v1.1. Only V-J combinations with frequency above 0.0001 were analysed, covering over 99% of repertoires. For each V-J combination, a TCR clonal expansion and chaos score was defined as F50 clonal expansion divided by the chaos observed in the TCRdist matrix. Welch's t-statistics and random forest were used to reduce features to about a dozen V-J combinations, which were fed into a naive Bayes classifier. Thyroid-blood repertoire similarity was quantified with the Morisita-Horn index. TCRdb trimmed public reads at Q25 via fastp, called clones via MiXCR and kept in-frame beta chains. Entries are consolidated by CDR3 protein sequence, retaining the most common genes and DNA. These V and J calls rely on TCRdb rather than the paper's analysis. A total of 200,000 to 250,000 distinct CDR3 sequences appear in this sample, roughly a fifth of them only once. Roughly 42% of the sample goes to the ten largest clones.

The table lists this clonotype with many counts. It lacks a known antigen. No base quality information exists; no much larger clone differs at one position. On the study overall, not on this receptor specifically: In validation, the model predicted ophthalmopathy progression with about 71% sensitivity and approximately 75% specificity; some 13 predicted patients were CT-confirmed with GO in a median of 6.5 months. Sample size was not predetermined statistically, and investigators were not blinded to group allocation. Most expanded thyroid clonotypes with a frequency above 0.001 also appeared in blood, which suggests that blood repertoires may reflect the immune response in the thyroid. Ophthalmopathy was separated from stable hyperthyroidism by the 13-signature model with 87.88% sensitivity and 81% to 84% specificity in cross-validation and with 80%/75% in the test set.

Ophthalmopathy patients were characterized by moderately to severely active disease, a Clinical Activity Score of at least 3, a NOSPECS grade of at least 4, and a disease duration under 3 months. Anyone with other autoimmune diseases, uncontrolled infections, pregnancy or lactation was excluded from the study. Diagnosis was based on clinical symptoms, serum thyroxine, TRAb, thyroid ultrasound and orbital computed tomography. Using Ficoll-Paque density gradient centrifugation, PBMCs were isolated from about 9.4 ml of fresh peripheral blood. Total RNA was extracted using Trizol reagent, and RNA quality was checked on an Agilent 2100 Bioanalyzer. The clonotype originates from a woman between 50 and 59 years old with Graves' ophthalmopathy. Donor details come from another sample of the same person, matched by shared clones. The sequencing input was peripheral blood.

CDR3 reads: CASSQLLQGRNQPQHF. The nucleotide sequence reads as follows: TGTGCCAGCAGCCAACTCCTTCAGGGCAGAAATCAGCCCCAGCATTTT. The chain couples TRBV4-2 to TRBJ1-5; the D gene is perhaps TRBD1, from 5 matching bases. From the cysteine through the phenylalanine, the CDR3 covers 16 amino acids. Only the CDR3 portion is preserved as DNA: 48 bases, with reading frame beginning at the first base. V loses 2 bases, J loses 4 bases, and the germline ends lie 15 bases apart. CDR1 and CDR2 were assigned from the germline V gene as LGHNA and YNFKEQ.